Presented here are 7 T cell receptor beta chains from one specimen sequenced in a study of cytomegalovirus exposure and HLA in healthy donors. Amplification used 60 Vbeta primers and 13 Jbeta primers. Profiled with immunoSEQ multiplex PCR; TCRdb holds only in-frame clones, not every one. The sample holds 90,000 to 120,000 clones, more than 65% seen once. The material sequenced was PBMCs. The receptor set was obtained from a young man in good health and CMV-seronegative.

The rearrangement joins TRBV2 to TRBJ1-5; no clear D gene. V was shortened by 7 bases and J by 3 bases, with 13 bases between the two germline ends. The CDR3 loop spans 14 amino acids. CDR1 is SNHLY and CDR2 is FYNNEI in the germline V gene. CDR3: CASTKREDNQPQHF. The CDR3 DNA follows: TGTGCCAGCACTAAACGGGAGGACAATCAGCCCCAGCATTTT.

This clone has just one count. The chain combines TRBV27 with TRBJ2-5; TRBD1 is a possible D gene (5 bases). This CDR3 comprises 13 residues. Germline V gives CDR1 MNHEY, CDR2 SMNVEV (reference sequence). Trimming pared 3 bases from V and 4 bases from J, leaving 9 bases between. CDR3 coding DNA: TGTGCCAGCAGTTTTGTAGGGGTAGAGACCCAGTACTTC. It yields the protein CASSFVGVETQYF.

The genes are TRBV6-4 and TRBJ2-2; the D gene is possibly TRBD2 (7 bases). The CDR3 is 15 residues long. Germline lookup yields CDR1 MRHNA and CDR2 SNTAGT. Trimming cost V 3 bases and J 4 bases, with 12 bases left between them. The CDR3: CASSDEGGSTGELFF. CDR3 DNA: TGTGCCAGCAGTGATGAGGGGGGGAGCACCGGGGAGCTGTTTTTT.

This chain links TRBV28 with TRBJ2-3, with 7 nucleotides matching TRBD2. The trim removed 3 bases at V and 2 bases at J, leaving 5 bases unmatched. Germline V gene lookup returns CDR1 MDHEN and CDR2 SYDVKM. CDR3 length: 15 amino acids. Here the CDR3 DNA reads TGTGCCAGCAGTTTGCTAGCGGCGTTCACAGATACGCAGTATTTT. Translation: CASSLLAAFTDTQYF.

The gene calls are TRBV5-1 and TRBJ2-1; 13 bases line up with TRBD2. The CDR3 loop spans 16 amino acids. In germline, CDR1 is SGHRS, CDR2 YFSETQ. V lost 4 bases, J lost 2 bases, and 3 bases stayed unmatched. The CDR3 DNA follows: TGCGCCAGCAGCCCGGGACTAGCGGGGCCCTACAATGAGCAGTTCTTC. Amino acid sequence: CASSPGLAGPYNEQFF.

The chain links TRBV5-4 to TRBJ2-7; perhaps TRBD2 as D (5 bases). The CDR3 is 13 residues long. Germline V lookup: CDR1 SGHNT, CDR2 YYREEE (reference sequence). Trimming took 5 bases from V and 5 from J, leaving 14 bases between them. CDR3 loop: CASRPDSFNEQYF. As DNA, the CDR3 is TGTGCCAGCAGGCCGGACTCATTCAACGAGCAGTACTTC.

This clone occurred a few times. This chain connects TRBV7-2 to TRBJ2-1, with a possible D match to TRBD2 (6 bases). V was pared by 1 base and J by 6 bases, with 19 bases between. This CDR3 comprises 17 residues. Germline loops: CDR1 SGHTA, CDR2 FQGNSA. CDR3 sequence reads: CASSLERNRRRGNEQFF. CDR3 DNA sequence: TGTGCCAGCAGCTTAGAAAGGAACAGGAGGAGGGGCAATGAGCAGTTCTTC.